This entry concerns a single TCR beta chain. The CDR3 contains 17 residues. The germline V gene encodes CDR1 LGHDT and CDR2 YNNKEL (reference sequence). V shed 4 bases, J shed 0 bases, and the junction held 5 bases outside the gene matches. The protocol was immunoSEQ multiplex PCR, while the TCRdb copy is restricted to in-frame clones and leaves out a portion. The sample yields 300,000 to 400,000 clones, roughly 85% seen once. The data originate from a study of blood T cell repertoires in COVID-19. Overall study context: Samples came from the United States, Italy and Spain, spanning acute and convalescent COVID-19.

The receptor was derived from a woman aged 40 to 49 with acute COVID-19. The chain employs TRBV3-1 (or the pseudogene TRBV3-2) and TRBJ2-2; TRBD1 agrees at 10 bases. The material sequenced was PBMCs or T cells enriched from blood (not recorded which). The CDR3 coding sequence is TGTGCCAGCAGCCGGGGGACAGGGGCCTCGAACACCGGGGAGCTGTTTTTT. Its translation is CASSRGTGASNTGELFF.